One sample yielded the 24 T cell receptor beta chains listed below, sequenced in a study of T cell responses to AZD1222 COVID-19 vaccine. Sequencing was performed with immunoSEQ multiplex PCR; in TCRdb, only in-frame clones are kept and a portion is missing. This sample carries 140,000 to 150,000 clones, over 85% of them seen once, and the ten largest clones take roughly 1.5%. The sample in question was peripheral blood, obtained 28 days after the second AZD1222 dose. Receptors were obtained from an adult who received the AZD1222 COVID-19 vaccine.

Notes on this clone: This specimen includes other DNA sequences encoding the same CDR3. The rearrangement links TRBV27 to TRBJ2-7; unclear D gene. V lost 0 bases and J 3 bases, leaving 6 bases between the germline ends. The germline V gene has CDR1 MNHEY and CDR2 SMNVEV (reference sequence). There are 13 residues in the CDR3. CDR3 nucleotides: TGTGCCAGCAGTTTATCCTGGGGCTACGAGCAGTACTTC. Translated, it gives CASSLSWGYEQYF.

The chain carries TRBV7-2 and TRBJ1-2, with 10 bases lining up with TRBD1. After removal of 1 base from V and 4 bases from J, the junction contained 6 bases not matched to a gene. The CDR3 has 16 residues. Germline loops: CDR1 SGHTA, CDR2 FQGNSA. This CDR3 reads CASSLGQGAVIYGYTF. CDR3 in DNA: TGTGCCAGCAGCTTAGGACAGGGGGCGGTGATCTATGGCTACACCTTC.

Remarks on this clone: At one of its ends the junction is not consistent with the germline gene, which may arise from a read error. The J gene is TRBJ2-7, the V gene TRBV4-1; D gene uncertain. Germline CDR1 MGHRA, CDR2 YSYEKL. This CDR3 contains 13 residues. CDR3: CASSQERAAHVSF. The CDR3 nucleotides are TGCGCCAGCAGCCAAGAAAGGGCAGCCCACGTTTCCTTC.

This rearrangement joins TRBV29-1 to TRBJ1-2; 10 nucleotides line up with TRBD1. CDR3 length: 12 residues. V lost 8 bases to trimming and J lost 6 bases; unmatched junction nucleotides: 6. CDR1 SQVTM and CDR2 ANQGSEA come from the germline V gene. CDR3 in DNA: TGCAGCTCCGGACAGGGGGACAATGGCTACACCTTC. It specifies CSSGQGDNGYTF.

This clone was counted a single time. V and J are TRBV30 and TRBJ1-1, with D possibly matching TRBD1 (6 bases). Trimming took 0 bases from V and 5 from J, leaving 13 bases between them. Germline lookup yields CDR1 GTSNPN and CDR2 SVGIG (reference sequence). The CDR3 has 14 residues. Here the CDR3 DNA reads TGTGCCTGGAGTGTAGGCAGGGGAAAGACTGAAGCTTTCTTT. Its translation: CAWSVGRGKTEAFF.

The rearrangement uses TRBV5-4 and TRBJ2-1, with a weak D call TRBD1 (5 bases). V lost 4 bases to trimming and J lost 0 bases, with 11 bases between them. CDR1 and CDR2 (germline): SGHNT, YYREEE (reference sequence). This CDR3 contains 15 residues. The CDR3 nucleotides are TGTGCCAGCAGCGTGACAGCTAGCTCCTACAATGAGCAGTTCTTC. Residues: CASSVTASSYNEQFF. Combining the CDR3 with reference TRBV5-4 and TRBJ2-1 gives the whole variable domain ETGVTQSPTHLIKTRGQQVTLRCSSQSGHNTVSWYQQALGQGPQFIFQYYREEENGRGNFPPRFSGLQFPNYSSELNVNALELDDSALYLCASSVTASSYNEQFFGPGTRLTVL.

This chain connects TRBV27 to TRBJ1-1; TRBD1 matches 8 bases. After removal of 2 bases from V and 7 bases from J, the junction contained 9 bases not matched to a gene. The CDR3 extends over 15 amino acids. Germline values: CDR1 MNHEY, CDR2 SMNVEV (reference sequence). The CDR3 DNA sequence: TGTGCCAGCAGTTTAACCGAGACAGGGGTGGATGAAGCTTTCTTT. Its translation: CASSLTETGVDEAFF.

The chain recombines TRBV18 with TRBJ2-3; 10 bases line up with TRBD2. Germline V CDR1 and CDR2: KGHSH, LQKENI. This CDR3 region has 16 residues. J was trimmed by 2 bases and V by 0 bases; bases with no gene match: 2. Written as DNA, the CDR3 is TGTGCCAGCTCACCACCGGGGACTAGCGCCACAGATACGCAGTATTTT. Its protein is CASSPPGTSATDTQYF.

The J gene is TRBJ2-1, the V gene TRBV7-3; TRBD2 aligns across 13 bases. The V gene's germline CDR1 is SGHTA and CDR2 FQGTGA. The ends lost 4 bases at V and 6 bases at J; junction bases unmatched: 6. This CDR3 has 16 residues. DNA for the CDR3: TGTGCCAGCAGCTCAACCCGGACTAGCGGGAGCAATGAGCAGTTCTTC. It codes for CASSSTRTSGSNEQFF. Full variable domain (missing parts from reference TRBV7-3 and TRBJ2-1): GAGVSQTPSNKVTEKGKYVELRCDPISGHTALYWYRQSLGQGPEFLIYFQGTGAADDSGLPNDRFFAVRPEGSVSTLKIQRTERGDSAVYLCASSSTRTSGSNEQFFGPGTRLTVL.

The V and J genes are TRBV30 and TRBJ2-2, with a weak D call TRBD1 (5 bases). Germline values: CDR1 GTSNPN, CDR2 SVGIG (reference sequence). CDR3 length: 14 amino acids. Trimming took off 0 bases at V and 6 bases at J, with 11 bases between the two ends. The CDR3 bases are TGTGCCTGGAGTGTACAAGGGGCCTCCGGGGAGCTGTTTTTT. Protein product: CAWSVQGASGELFF.

CDR3 protein: CSVPFNDGNNEQFF. The CDR3 nucleotides are TGCAGCGTTCCATTCAATGACGGGAACAATGAGCAGTTCTTC. This chain connects TRBV29-1 to TRBJ2-1, with D perhaps matching TRBD2 (5 bases). Germline V gene lookup returns CDR1 SQVTM and CDR2 ANQGSEA. The CDR3 loop spans 14 amino acids. The V end was cut by 5 bases, the J end by 5 bases, with 16 bases between.

The chain joins TRBV6-6 to TRBJ1-2, with a weak D call TRBD1 (5 bases). The V gene's germline CDR1 is MNHNY and CDR2 SVGAGI (reference sequence). V was shortened by 2 bases and J by 4 bases, with 17 bases between the two germline ends. CDR3 length equals 16 residues. DNA of the CDR3: TGTGCCAGCAGTTACATCACCCCCAGGGTGGCCTATGGCTACACCTTC. Translated, it gives CASSYITPRVAYGYTF.

Of note for this clone: This specimen includes other DNA sequences encoding the same CDR3. The chain is built from TRBV7-9 and TRBJ1-2, with TRBD1 as a possible D gene (6 bases). Looked up from germline, CDR1 is SEHNR and CDR2 is FQNEAQ (reference sequence). This CDR3 region has 14 residues. Trimming took off 1 base at V and 6 bases at J, with 12 bases between the two ends. CDR3 nucleotide sequence: TGTGCCAGCAGCTTAGTGCAGGGGATGGATGGCTACACCTTC. This codes for CASSLVQGMDGYTF.

V and J are TRBV5-4 and TRBJ1-4; unclear D gene. The CDR3 sequence is 13 residues long. The V gene lost 5 bases and the J gene lost 6 bases, with 11 bases spanning the gap. In germline, CDR1 is SGHNT, CDR2 YYREEE (reference sequence). The CDR3 DNA sequence: TGTGCCAGCAGAGAGGCGGTGGATGAAAAACTGTTTTTT. Translated, it gives CASREAVDEKLFF.

This clone has a single count. The rearrangement uses TRBV19 and TRBJ1-2; no definite D call. Trimming removed 0 bases at V and 5 bases at J, with 7 bases between. This CDR3 contains 13 residues. Per the germline V gene, CDR1 is LNHDA and CDR2 is SQIVND (reference sequence). CDR3 in DNA: TGTGCCAGTAGTATAGACAGAGCATATGGCTACACCTTC. Its translation: CASSIDRAYGYTF.

This sequence joins TRBV6-6 and TRBJ1-4; possible D gene TRBD1, 5 bases. The CDR3 is made up of 14 amino acids. Germline V gene lookup returns CDR1 MNHNY and CDR2 SVGAGI (reference sequence). V was shortened by 0 bases and J by 6 bases, with 8 bases between the two germline ends. Written as DNA, the CDR3 is TGTGCCAGCAGTTACTCAGGGGCGGATGAAAAACTGTTTTTT. Translation gives CASSYSGADEKLFF.

The chain combines TRBV7-6 with TRBJ2-7, with 11 bases fitting TRBD1. Germline assignment: CDR1 SGHVS and CDR2 FNYEAQ. J gave up 3 bases and V 5 bases, and 6 bases lay outside the gene matches. The CDR3 covers 15 residues. The CDR3 loop reads CASSEMGQGDYEQYF. The CDR3 nucleotides read TGTGCCAGCAGCGAAATGGGACAGGGGGACTACGAGCAGTACTTC.

This rearrangement joins TRBV6-5 to TRBJ1-1; maybe TRBD1 (5 bases). The CDR3 is 13 residues long. Trimming took 7 bases from V and 0 from J, leaving 9 bases between them. The germline V gene has CDR1 MNHEY and CDR2 SVGAGI. This chain's CDR3 is CASTGTVNTEAFF. Here the CDR3 DNA reads TGTGCCAGCACAGGGACGGTGAACACTGAAGCTTTCTTT.

This clone was observed a single time. The genes are TRBV27 and TRBJ1-1; 8 nucleotides line up with TRBD1. The CDR3 is made up of 15 amino acids. CDR1 and CDR2 from the germline V gene are MNHEY and SMNVEV (reference sequence). V shed 6 bases and J 4 bases; nucleotides not matched to a gene: 10. CDR3 loop: CASSSLKTGGTEAFF. CDR3 sequence (DNA): TGTGCCAGCAGCTCCCTTAAAACAGGGGGCACTGAAGCTTTCTTT.

Remarks on this clone: An end of the junction does not agree with germline; a read error may underlie this. This rearrangement joins TRBV7-9 to TRBJ2-3; 9 positions match TRBD2. Germline V gene lookup returns CDR1 SEHNR and CDR2 FQNEAQ (reference sequence). The CDR3 contains 15 residues. CDR3 DNA sequence: TGTGCCAGCAGCCCTGCCGGGACTAGCACCGATACGCAGTATTTT. It encodes CASSPAGTSTDTQYF.

This chain links TRBV29-1 with TRBJ1-3; TRBD1 agrees at 8 bases. J lost 1 base, V lost 3 bases, and 5 bases had no gene match. The length of the CDR3 is 15 residues. The germline gives CDR1 SQVTM, CDR2 ANQGSEA. The CDR3 DNA is TGCAGCGTTGATCAGGACAGGGAATCTGGAAACACCATATATTTT. Its translation: CSVDQDRESGNTIYF.

The gene calls are TRBV9 and TRBJ2-1; D unclear. Deletions cut 0 bases from V and 0 bases from J, with 13 bases between. The V gene's germline CDR1 is SGDLS and CDR2 YYNGEE. The CDR3 covers 17 residues. CDR3 residues: CASSVGVAPSSYNEQFF. The CDR3 coding sequence is TGTGCCAGCAGCGTAGGGGTGGCTCCGAGCTCCTACAATGAGCAGTTCTTC.

The chain recombines TRBV2 with TRBJ2-2; TRBD1 matches 7 bases. The CDR3 sequence is 13 residues long. The trim removed 5 bases at V and 3 bases at J, leaving 0 bases unmatched. Looked up from germline, CDR1 is SNHLY and CDR2 is FYNNEI. CDR3 region: CASSTGDTGELFF. DNA for the CDR3: TGTGCCAGCAGTACAGGGGACACCGGGGAGCTGTTTTTT.

The chain couples TRBV2 to TRBJ1-1; D remains ambiguous. This CDR3 is 12 amino acids long. The ends were cut back, 7 bases at V and 2 bases at J, with 8 bases in the middle. Germline V gives CDR1 SNHLY, CDR2 FYNNEI. CDR3 in DNA: TGTGCCAGCACAAAAGAAAACACTGAAGCTTTCTTT. Translated: CASTKENTEAFF. The complete variable domain, with remaining parts taken from reference TRBV2 and TRBJ1-1, reads EPEVTQTPSHQVTQMGQEVILRCVPISNHLYFYWYRQILGQKVEFLVSFYNNEISEKSEIFDDQFSVERPDGSNFTLKIRSTKLEDSAMYFCASTKENTEAFFGQGTRLTVV.